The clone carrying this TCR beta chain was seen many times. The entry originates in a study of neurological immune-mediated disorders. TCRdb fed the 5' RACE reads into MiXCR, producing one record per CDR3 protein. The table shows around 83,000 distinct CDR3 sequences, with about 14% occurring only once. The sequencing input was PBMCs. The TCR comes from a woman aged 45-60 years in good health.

The CDR3 here is CASGEGYEQYF. CDR3 nucleotides: TGTGCCAGCGGAGAGGGGTACGAGCAGTACTTC. The chain has TRBV7-2 and TRBJ2-7; D possibly uses TRBD1 or TRBD2 (5 bases each). The CDR3 is made up of 11 amino acids. Germline CDR1 SGHTA, CDR2 FQGNSA. V lost 8 bases and J 4 bases, leaving 9 bases between the germline ends.